The 18 T cell receptor beta chains given below trace back to one sample, sequenced in a study of blood T cell repertoires in COVID-19. Sequencing was performed with immunoSEQ multiplex PCR; in TCRdb, only in-frame clones are kept and a portion is missing. The data show 190,000 or so clones, around 95% seen once. The sample was peripheral blood. These receptors were collected from a man aged 25 to 40 with COVID-19, enrolled during active disease.

This clone has just one count. The chain has TRBV19 and TRBJ2-3; TRBD1 matches at 9 bases. Per the germline V gene, CDR1 is LNHDA and CDR2 is SQIVND (reference sequence). The ends lost 5 bases at V and 5 bases at J; junction bases unmatched: 5. This CDR3 is 14 amino acids long. For the CDR3, the DNA is TGTGCCAGTAGTTCTTACAGGGGGCAAGATACGCAGTATTTT. It translates to CASSSYRGQDTQYF.

The chain has TRBV14 and TRBJ2-7; 9 nucleotides align to TRBD1. Germline V gene data show CDR1 as SGHDN and CDR2 as FVKESK. The V and J ends lost 0 bases and 1 base, in that order; junction bases with no gene match: 7. This CDR3 region has 17 residues. The CDR3 here is CASSQDFGQGWSYEQYF. CDR3 nucleotides: TGTGCCAGCAGCCAAGATTTCGGACAGGGGTGGTCCTACGAGCAGTACTTC.

The CDR3 DNA sequence: TGTGCCAGCATACCGGCAGCCTACCTGAGGACTGAAGCTTTCTTT. Translation: CASIPAAYLRTEAFF. This rearrangement joins TRBV7-9 to TRBJ1-1; D is undetermined. Deletions cut 7 bases from V and 5 bases from J, with 20 bases between. The germline gives CDR1 SEHNR, CDR2 FQNEAQ (reference sequence). The CDR3 consists of 15 residues.

This sequence joins TRBV28 and TRBJ2-5, with 12 bases that match TRBD2. In germline, CDR1 is MDHEN, CDR2 SYDVKM. The CDR3 is 15 amino acids. The J segment lost 7 bases and the V segment lost 2 bases, leaving 5 bases of the junction unmatched. CDR3 loop: CASSLNPGLAGTQYF. The CDR3 coding sequence is TGTGCCAGCAGTTTAAATCCGGGACTAGCGGGGACCCAGTACTTC.

The chain uses TRBV14 and TRBJ1-2; the match to TRBD1 covers 9 bases. The CDR3 covers 16 residues. The V gene end was trimmed by 1 base and the J gene end by 6 bases; junction bases not matched to a gene: 9. Germline V CDR1 and CDR2: SGHDN, FVKESK. CDR3 residues: CASSQATDRGWNGYTF. In nucleotides, the CDR3 is TGTGCCAGCAGCCAAGCCACGGACAGGGGATGGAATGGCTACACCTTC.

The genes are TRBV19 and TRBJ1-2; a possible D gene is TRBD1 (5 bases). Deletions cut 6 bases from V and 3 bases from J, with 11 bases between. The CDR3 has 13 residues. Germline V gene sequence: CDR1 LNHDA, CDR2 SQIVND (reference sequence). The CDR3 DNA sequence: TGTGCCAGTAGCAAGGGGCAGGACTATGGCTACACCTTC. Its translation is CASSKGQDYGYTF.

V is TRBV5-1 and J is TRBJ1-1, with D perhaps matching TRBD1 (5 bases). Trimming stripped 0 bases from V and 2 bases from J, with 11 bases between. Germline assignment: CDR1 SGHRS and CDR2 YFSETQ. The CDR3 totals 15 residues. CDR3 residues: CASSLVSQGNTEAFF. DNA of the CDR3: TGCGCCAGCAGCTTGGTCTCGCAGGGAAACACTGAAGCTTTCTTT.

The chain carries TRBV18 and TRBJ2-7; D call uncertain. Germline V gene lookup returns CDR1 KGHSH and CDR2 LQKENI. V was trimmed by 5 bases and J by 4 bases, leaving 6 bases between them. The CDR3 has 11 amino acids. CDR3 in DNA: TGTGCCAGCTCAGGAGATTACGAGCAGTACTTC. Its protein is CASSGDYEQYF.

CDR3 bases: TGTGCCAGCAGACAGGGGTTGGACACTGAAGCTTTCTTT. Its protein product is CASRQGLDTEAFF. This sequence joins TRBV10-3 and TRBJ1-1, with 8 bases matching TRBD1. This CDR3 region has 13 residues. Germline V lookup: CDR1 ENHRY, CDR2 SYGVKD. The trim removed 10 bases at V and 3 bases at J, leaving 7 bases unmatched.

The chain links TRBV7-9 to TRBJ1-1; 7 bases map to TRBD1. CDR3 size: 12 residues. Germline values: CDR1 SEHNR, CDR2 FQNEAQ (reference sequence). The junction had 3 bases not matched to a gene; V was cut back by 5 bases and J by 6 bases. In DNA, the CDR3 is TGTGCCAGCAGCCTACAGGGGTCTGAAGCTTTCTTT. Residues: CASSLQGSEAFF.

The chain uses TRBV5-1 and TRBJ1-2, with 7 bases that match TRBD1. V shed 3 bases and J 1 base; nucleotides not matched to a gene: 3. The CDR3 runs 14 residues. Germline CDR1 reads SGHRS; CDR2 reads YFSETQ. CDR3 in amino acids: CASSSTGDNYGYTF. The CDR3 DNA sequence: TGCGCCAGCAGCTCCACAGGGGATAACTATGGCTACACCTTC.

This chain connects TRBV3-1 (or the pseudogene TRBV3-2) to TRBJ2-3, with 7 bases aligning to TRBD2. The germline V gene encodes CDR1 LGHDT and CDR2 YNNKEL (reference sequence). Trimming at V came to 4 bases and at J to 0 bases, leaving 10 bases not matched to a gene. This CDR3 region has 17 residues. The CDR3 bases are TGTGCCAGCAGCCCAAACCGGGACTACTTTAGCACAGATACGCAGTATTTT. This encodes CASSPNRDYFSTDTQYF.

The J gene is TRBJ1-6, the V gene TRBV18; 12 bases agree with TRBD1. CDR1 KGHSH and CDR2 LQKENI come from the germline V gene. This CDR3 has 16 residues. With 3 bases clipped from V and 9 bases from J, the junction kept 6 bases outside the gene matches. CDR3 loop: CASSPGTGGETSPLHF. Written as DNA, the CDR3 is TGTGCCAGCTCACCTGGGACAGGGGGCGAAACTTCACCCCTCCACTTT.

The V gene is TRBV5-1, the J gene TRBJ1-6; 9 bases align to TRBD1. The length of the CDR3 is 17 residues. The junction had 7 bases not matched to a gene; V was cut back by 4 bases and J by 2 bases. Germline assignment: CDR1 SGHRS and CDR2 YFSETQ. The CDR3 bases are TGCGCCAGCAGCCCTAAACAGGGGGCCACCTATAATTCACCCCTCCACTTT. It codes for CASSPKQGATYNSPLHF.

This chain connects TRBV13 to TRBJ1-4, with TRBD1 as a possible D gene (6 bases). Trimming took 1 base from V and 8 from J, leaving 17 bases between them. The germline V gene has CDR1 PRHDT and CDR2 FYEKMQ (reference sequence). This CDR3 region has 16 residues. The CDR3 DNA reads as TGTGCCAGCAGCTTAGCCCGGGACACAGAACGGGAAAAACTGTTTTTT. Residues: CASSLARDTEREKLFF.

The chain couples TRBV6-5 to TRBJ1-2, with no clear D. Trimming removed 4 bases from V and 4 bases from J, with 13 bases in between. Germline assignment: CDR1 MNHEY and CDR2 SVGAGI. The CDR3 extends over 14 amino acids. This CDR3 reads CASSLAEATYGYTF. For the CDR3, the DNA is TGTGCCAGCAGTTTAGCAGAGGCTACCTATGGCTACACCTTC.

V and J are TRBV12-3 or TRBV12-4 and TRBJ1-2; no definite D call. V shed 4 bases and J shed 4 bases, with 10 bases lying between them. The CDR3 totals 13 residues. The CDR3 sequence is CASSSGLSYGYTF. The CDR3 DNA follows: TGTGCCAGCAGTTCCGGACTGAGCTATGGCTACACCTTC.

The J gene is TRBJ2-7, the V gene TRBV10-1, with D hard to call. Germline-derived CDR1 and CDR2 are WNHNN and SYGVQD (reference sequence). The CDR3 is 14 residues long. V dropped 2 bases and J dropped 7 bases, with 15 bases sitting between them. Here the CDR3 DNA reads TGCGCCAGCAGTGAGACATCCGCCTCGCGGGAGCAGTACTTC. Translating it yields CASSETSASREQYF.